The clone carrying this TCR beta chain came up a few times. Its antigen remains unknown. No cell sorting was done before RNA was extracted from the tissue. More than 3 cm separated this lung sample from the edge of the tumor. This CDR3 contains 12 residues. Per germline, CDR1 SQVTM and CDR2 ANQGSEA. Trimming stripped 4 bases from V and 1 base from J, with 6 bases between. This specimen belongs to a study of tumor and adjacent non-tumor tissue in lung cancer. Study-level information: Histology: about a dozen adenocarcinoma, a couple of squamous cell carcinoma, 1 small cell lung cancer. The study, taken as a whole, reports: Tumor tissue had significantly higher TCR diversity than normal lung. Tumor TCR diversity, when higher, was linked to shorter survival. Top 100 clones took a larger repertoire share in normal lung.

The library came from three nested PCR rounds adapted from ARM-PCR protocols. TCRdb ran MiXCR on the multiplex PCR reads and lists one entry per CDR3 protein. The data hold about 80,000 distinct CDR3 sequences, with 80% to 90% observed a single time. The sequence derives from a man aged 55-75 years with non-small cell lung cancer. This chain connects TRBV29-1 to TRBJ2-3; no firm D call. The sample comprised distant non-tumor lung tissue. CDR3 loop: CSVGSRTDTQYF. DNA for the CDR3: TGCAGCGTTGGCAGCCGCACAGATACGCAGTATTTT.